The sequence of this TCR beta chain was determined in a study of cytomegalovirus exposure and HLA in healthy donors. Study-level points and caveats: TCR beta sequences numbering 15,000 to 20,000 were associated with HLA alleles at 0.05 false discovery rate in a later analysis. The analysis excluded some indistinguishable V segments, including TRBV6-2 and TRBV6-3.

This CDR3 is 15 amino acids long. Germline values: CDR1 SGHVS, CDR2 FQNEAQ. Trimming at V came to 4 bases and at J to 2 bases, leaving 6 bases not matched to a gene. The PCR ran on 60 Vbeta and 13 Jbeta primers. Sequencing was performed with immunoSEQ multiplex PCR; in TCRdb, only in-frame clones are kept and a portion is missing. The sample has about 64,000 clones; about three quarters are singletons. A note on this clone: Its antigen remains unidentified.

The TCR comes from a male donor in good health and CMV-seropositive. The chain is built from TRBV7-8 and TRBJ2-7; TRBD1 matches at 9 bases. The material sequenced was PBMCs. The CDR3 spells CASSYHRGPTYEQYF. The CDR3 coding sequence is TGTGCCAGCAGCTACCACAGGGGGCCGACCTACGAGCAGTACTTC.